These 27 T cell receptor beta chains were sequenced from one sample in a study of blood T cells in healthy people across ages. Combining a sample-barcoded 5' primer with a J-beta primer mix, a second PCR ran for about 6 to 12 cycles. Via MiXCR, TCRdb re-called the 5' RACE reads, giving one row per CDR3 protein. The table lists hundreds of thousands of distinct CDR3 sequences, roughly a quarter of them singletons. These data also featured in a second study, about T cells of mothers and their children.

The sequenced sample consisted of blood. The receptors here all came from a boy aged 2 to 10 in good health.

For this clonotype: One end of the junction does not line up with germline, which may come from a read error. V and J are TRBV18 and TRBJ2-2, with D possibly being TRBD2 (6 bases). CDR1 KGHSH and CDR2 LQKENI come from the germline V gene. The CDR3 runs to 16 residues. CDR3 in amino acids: CASSLIGGRNTGELFF. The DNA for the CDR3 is TGTGCTAGCTCACTTATTGGAGGGAGGAACACCGGGGAGCTGTTTTTT.

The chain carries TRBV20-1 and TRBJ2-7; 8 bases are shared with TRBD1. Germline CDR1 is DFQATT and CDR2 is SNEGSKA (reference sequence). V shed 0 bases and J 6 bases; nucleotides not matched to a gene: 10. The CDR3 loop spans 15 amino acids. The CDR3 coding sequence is TGCAGTGCTAGAGATAGGAGGACAGGGTTCGGCGAGCAGTACTTC. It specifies CSARDRRTGFGEQYF.

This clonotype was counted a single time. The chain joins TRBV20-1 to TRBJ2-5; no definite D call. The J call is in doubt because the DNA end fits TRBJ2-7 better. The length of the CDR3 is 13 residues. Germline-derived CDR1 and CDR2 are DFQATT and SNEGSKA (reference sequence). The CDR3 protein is CSAREALRDEQYF. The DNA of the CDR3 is TGCAGTGCTAGAGAAGCGTTACGGGACGAGCAGTACTTC.

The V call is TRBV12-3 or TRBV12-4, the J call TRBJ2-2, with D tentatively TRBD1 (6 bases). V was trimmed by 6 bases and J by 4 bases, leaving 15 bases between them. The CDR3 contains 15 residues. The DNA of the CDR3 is TGTGCCAGCAGCCGAGGACAGCCGGGCACCGGGGAGCTGTTTTTT. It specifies CASSRGQPGTGELFF.

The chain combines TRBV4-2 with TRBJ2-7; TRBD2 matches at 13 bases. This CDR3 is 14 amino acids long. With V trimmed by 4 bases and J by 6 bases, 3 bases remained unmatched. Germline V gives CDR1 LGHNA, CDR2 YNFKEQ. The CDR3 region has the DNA TGTGCCAGCAGCCCGGGGACTAGCGGGGTCGAGCAGTACTTC. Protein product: CASSPGTSGVEQYF.

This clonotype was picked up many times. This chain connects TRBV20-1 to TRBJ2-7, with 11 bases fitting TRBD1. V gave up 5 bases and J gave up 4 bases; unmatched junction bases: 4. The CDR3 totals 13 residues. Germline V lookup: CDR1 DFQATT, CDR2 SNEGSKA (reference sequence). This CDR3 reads CSARGTGGYEQYF. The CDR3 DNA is TGCAGTGCTCGTGGGACAGGGGGATACGAGCAGTACTTC.

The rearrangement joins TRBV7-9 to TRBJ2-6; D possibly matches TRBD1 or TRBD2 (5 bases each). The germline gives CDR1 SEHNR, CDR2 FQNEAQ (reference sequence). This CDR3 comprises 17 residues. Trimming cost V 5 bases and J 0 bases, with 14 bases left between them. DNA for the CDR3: TGTGCCAGCAGCCCCGGGGACGGTACCTCTGGGGCCAACGTCCTGACTTTC. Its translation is CASSPGDGTSGANVLTF.

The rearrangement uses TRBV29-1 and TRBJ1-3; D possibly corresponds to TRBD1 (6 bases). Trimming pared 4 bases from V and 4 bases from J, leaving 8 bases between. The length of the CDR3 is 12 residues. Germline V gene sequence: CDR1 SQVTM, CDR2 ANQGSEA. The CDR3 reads CSVVGGGNTIYF. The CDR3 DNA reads TGCAGCGTTGTTGGGGGCGGAAACACCATATATTTT.

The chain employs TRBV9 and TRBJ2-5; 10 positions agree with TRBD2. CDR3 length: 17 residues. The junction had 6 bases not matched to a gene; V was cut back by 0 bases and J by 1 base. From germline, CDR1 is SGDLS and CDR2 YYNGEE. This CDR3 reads CASSVGLAGATQETQYF. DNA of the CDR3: TGTGCCAGCAGCGTAGGCCTAGCGGGAGCAACCCAAGAGACCCAGTACTTC.

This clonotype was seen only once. Here the CDR3 DNA reads TGCAGCGTGTCCTCGAGCTCCTACAATGAGCAGTTCTTC. Amino acid sequence: CSVSSSSYNEQFF. The chain uses TRBV29-1 and TRBJ2-1; D uncertain. This CDR3 region has 13 residues. V was shortened by 6 bases and J by 0 bases, with 9 bases between the two germline ends. CDR1 is SQVTM, CDR2 ANQGSEA, per germline.

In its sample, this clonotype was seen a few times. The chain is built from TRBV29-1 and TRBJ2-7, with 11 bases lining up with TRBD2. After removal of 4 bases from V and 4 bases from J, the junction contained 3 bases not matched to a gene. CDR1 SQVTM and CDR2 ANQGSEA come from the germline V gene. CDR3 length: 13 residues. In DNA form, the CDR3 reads TGCAGCGTTGTACTAGCGGGAGAATACGAGCAGTACTTC. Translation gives CSVVLAGEYEQYF.

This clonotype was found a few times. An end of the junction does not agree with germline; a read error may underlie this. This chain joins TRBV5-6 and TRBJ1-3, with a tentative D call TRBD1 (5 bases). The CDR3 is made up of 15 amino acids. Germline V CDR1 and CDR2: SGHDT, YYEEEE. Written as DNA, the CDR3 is TGTGCCAGCAGCTTGGGGGGGATCTCTGGAAGCACCATATATTTT. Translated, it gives CASSLGGISGSTIYF.

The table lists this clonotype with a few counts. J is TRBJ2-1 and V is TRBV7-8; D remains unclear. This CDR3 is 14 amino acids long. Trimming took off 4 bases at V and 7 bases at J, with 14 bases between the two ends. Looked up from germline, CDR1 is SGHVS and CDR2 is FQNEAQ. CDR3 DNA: TGTGCCAGCAGCTCCACCGTGGCTTTGAATGAGCAGTTCTTC. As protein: CASSSTVALNEQFF.

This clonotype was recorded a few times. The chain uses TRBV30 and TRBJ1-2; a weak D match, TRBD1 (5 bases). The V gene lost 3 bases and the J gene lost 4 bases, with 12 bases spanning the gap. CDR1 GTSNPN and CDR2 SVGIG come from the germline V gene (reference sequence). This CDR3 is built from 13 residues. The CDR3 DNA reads TGTGCCTGGAGGCTCAGGGCCGGCTATGGCTACACCTTC. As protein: CAWRLRAGYGYTF.

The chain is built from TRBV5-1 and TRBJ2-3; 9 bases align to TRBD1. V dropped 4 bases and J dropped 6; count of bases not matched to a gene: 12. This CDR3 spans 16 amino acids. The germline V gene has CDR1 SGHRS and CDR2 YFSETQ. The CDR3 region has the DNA TGCGCCAGCAGCGTTTCTGGGACAGGGAGAGTGGATACGCAGTATTTT. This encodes CASSVSGTGRVDTQYF.

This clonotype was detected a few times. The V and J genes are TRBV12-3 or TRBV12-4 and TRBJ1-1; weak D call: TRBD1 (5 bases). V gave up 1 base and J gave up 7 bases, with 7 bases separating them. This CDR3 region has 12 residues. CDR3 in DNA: TGTGCCAGCAGTTTAGTTGGGGGTGAAGCTTTCTTT. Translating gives CASSLVGGEAFF.

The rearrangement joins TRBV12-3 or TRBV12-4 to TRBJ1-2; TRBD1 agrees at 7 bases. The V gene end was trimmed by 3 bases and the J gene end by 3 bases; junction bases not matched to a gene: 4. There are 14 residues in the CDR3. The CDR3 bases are TGTGCCAGCAGTTTCCGGGACAGCGACTATGGCTACACCTTC. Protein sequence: CASSFRDSDYGYTF.

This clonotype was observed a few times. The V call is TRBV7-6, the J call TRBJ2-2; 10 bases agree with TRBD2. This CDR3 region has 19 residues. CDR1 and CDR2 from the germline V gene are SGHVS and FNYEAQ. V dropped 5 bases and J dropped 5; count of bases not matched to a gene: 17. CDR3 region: CASSLGPGLATGRTGELFF. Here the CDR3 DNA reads TGTGCCAGCAGCCTTGGTCCGGGACTAGCGACTGGAAGGACCGGGGAGCTGTTTTTT.

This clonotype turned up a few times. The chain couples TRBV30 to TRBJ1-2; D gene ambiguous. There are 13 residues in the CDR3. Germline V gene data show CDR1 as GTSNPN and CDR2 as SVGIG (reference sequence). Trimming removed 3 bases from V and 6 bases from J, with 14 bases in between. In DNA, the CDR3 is TGTGCCTGGAGCGATCCTCTGCGCGATGGCTACACCTTC. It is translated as CAWSDPLRDGYTF.

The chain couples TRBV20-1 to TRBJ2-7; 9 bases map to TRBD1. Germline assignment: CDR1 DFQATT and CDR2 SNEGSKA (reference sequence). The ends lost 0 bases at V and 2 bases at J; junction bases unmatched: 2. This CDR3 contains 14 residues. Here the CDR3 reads CSAREDRGPYEQYF. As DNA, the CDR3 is TGCAGTGCTAGAGAGGACAGGGGCCCCTACGAGCAGTACTTC.

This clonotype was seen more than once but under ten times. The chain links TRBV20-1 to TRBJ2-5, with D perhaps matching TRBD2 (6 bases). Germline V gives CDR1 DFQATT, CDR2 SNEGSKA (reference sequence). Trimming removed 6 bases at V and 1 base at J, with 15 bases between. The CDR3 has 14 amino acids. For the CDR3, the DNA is TGCAGTGCCTGGGGACTCCAAGGCCAAGAGACCCAGTACTTC. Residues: CSAWGLQGQETQYF.

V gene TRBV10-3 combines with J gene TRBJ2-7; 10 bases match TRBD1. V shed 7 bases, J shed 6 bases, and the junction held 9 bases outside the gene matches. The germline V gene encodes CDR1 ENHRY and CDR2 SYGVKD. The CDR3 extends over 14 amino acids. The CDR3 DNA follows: TGTGCCATCACCGGGACAGGGGAGGCGGGCGAGCAGTACTTC. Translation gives CAITGTGEAGEQYF.

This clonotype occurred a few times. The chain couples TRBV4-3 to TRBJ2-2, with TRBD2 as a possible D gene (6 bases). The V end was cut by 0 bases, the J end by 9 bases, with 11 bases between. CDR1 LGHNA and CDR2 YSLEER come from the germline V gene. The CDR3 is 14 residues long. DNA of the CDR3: TGCGCCAGCAGCCAAGATCGGGGGTTCAGGGAGCTGTTTTTT. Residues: CASSQDRGFRELFF.

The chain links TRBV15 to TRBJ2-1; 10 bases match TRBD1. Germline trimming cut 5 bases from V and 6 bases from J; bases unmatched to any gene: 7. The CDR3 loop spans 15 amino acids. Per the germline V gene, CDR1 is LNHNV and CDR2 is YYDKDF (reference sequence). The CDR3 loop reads CATSVRDRGPNEQFF. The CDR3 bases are TGTGCCACCAGCGTTCGGGACAGGGGCCCCAATGAGCAGTTCTTC.

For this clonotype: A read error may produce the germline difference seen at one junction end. The CDR3, as DNA: TGCGCCAGCAGCGAAGATCCTTTCTATGGCTACACCTTC. It yields the protein CASSEDPFYGYTF. This chain uses TRBV4-3 with TRBJ1-2; D unresolved. Germline values: CDR1 LGHNA, CDR2 YSLEER. The CDR3 is made up of 13 amino acids.

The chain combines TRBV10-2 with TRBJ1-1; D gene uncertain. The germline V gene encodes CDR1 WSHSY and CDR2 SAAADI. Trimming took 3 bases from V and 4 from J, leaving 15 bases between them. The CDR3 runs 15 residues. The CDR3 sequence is CASSDLRTPGTEAFF. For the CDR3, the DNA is TGCGCCAGCAGTGATCTACGGACCCCGGGCACTGAAGCTTTCTTT.

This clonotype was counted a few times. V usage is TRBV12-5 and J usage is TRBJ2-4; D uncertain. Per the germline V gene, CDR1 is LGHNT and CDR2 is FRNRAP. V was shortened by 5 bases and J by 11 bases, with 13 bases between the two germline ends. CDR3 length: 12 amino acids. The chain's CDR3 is CASGLGRVVQYF. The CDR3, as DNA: TGTGCTAGTGGTCTCGGACGGGTGGTTCAGTACTTC.